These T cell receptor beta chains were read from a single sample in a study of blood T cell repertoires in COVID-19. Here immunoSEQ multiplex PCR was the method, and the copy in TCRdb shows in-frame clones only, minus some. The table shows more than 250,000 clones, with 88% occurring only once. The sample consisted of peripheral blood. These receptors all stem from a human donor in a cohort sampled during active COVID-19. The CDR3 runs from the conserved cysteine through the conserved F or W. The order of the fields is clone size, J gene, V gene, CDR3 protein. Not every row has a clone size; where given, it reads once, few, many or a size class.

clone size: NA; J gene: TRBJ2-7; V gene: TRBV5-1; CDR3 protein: CASSFGREGIEQYF
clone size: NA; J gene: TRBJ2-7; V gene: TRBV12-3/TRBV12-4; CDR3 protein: CASSFSHEQYF
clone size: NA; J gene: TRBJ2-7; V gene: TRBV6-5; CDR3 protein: CASSTSGVAGEQYF
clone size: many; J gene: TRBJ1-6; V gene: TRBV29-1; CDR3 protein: CSGRTGDSSPLHF
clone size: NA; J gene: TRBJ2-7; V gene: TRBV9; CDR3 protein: CASSVQGWDYEQYF
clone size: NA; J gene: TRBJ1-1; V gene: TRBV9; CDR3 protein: CASSGTDRENTEAFF
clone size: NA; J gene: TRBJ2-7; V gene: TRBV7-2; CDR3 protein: CASSLVLGGSGEQYF
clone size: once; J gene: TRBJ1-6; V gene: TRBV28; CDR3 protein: CASRPGDRTNSPLHF
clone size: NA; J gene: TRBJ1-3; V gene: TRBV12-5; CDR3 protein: CASLRSGNTIYF
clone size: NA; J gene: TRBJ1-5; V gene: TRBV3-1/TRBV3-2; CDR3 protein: CASSQDLGQVVERNQPQHF
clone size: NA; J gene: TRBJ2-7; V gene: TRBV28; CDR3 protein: CASTRGTGGRYEQYF
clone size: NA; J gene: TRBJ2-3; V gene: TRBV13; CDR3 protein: CASRQTSGELWGDTQYF